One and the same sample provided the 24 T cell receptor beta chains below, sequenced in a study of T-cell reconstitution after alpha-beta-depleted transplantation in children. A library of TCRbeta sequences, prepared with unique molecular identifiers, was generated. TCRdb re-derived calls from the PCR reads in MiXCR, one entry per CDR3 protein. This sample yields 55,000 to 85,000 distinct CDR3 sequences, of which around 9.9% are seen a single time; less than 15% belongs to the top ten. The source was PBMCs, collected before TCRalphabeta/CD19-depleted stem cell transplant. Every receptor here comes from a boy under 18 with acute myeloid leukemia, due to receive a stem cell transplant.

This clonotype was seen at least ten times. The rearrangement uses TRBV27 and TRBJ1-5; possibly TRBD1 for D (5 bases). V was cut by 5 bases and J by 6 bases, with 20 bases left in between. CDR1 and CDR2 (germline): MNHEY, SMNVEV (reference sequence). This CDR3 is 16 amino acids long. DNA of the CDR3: TGTGCCAGCAGTAATGTCAGGGTAGGGTCAGGTCAGCCCCAGCATTTT. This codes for CASSNVRVGSGQPQHF.

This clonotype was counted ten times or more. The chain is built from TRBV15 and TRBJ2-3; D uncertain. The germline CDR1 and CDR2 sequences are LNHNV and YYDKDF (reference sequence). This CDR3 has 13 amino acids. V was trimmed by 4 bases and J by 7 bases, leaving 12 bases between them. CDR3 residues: CATSTGPLNTQYF. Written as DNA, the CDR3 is TGTGCCACCAGCACAGGACCTTTAAATACGCAGTATTTT.

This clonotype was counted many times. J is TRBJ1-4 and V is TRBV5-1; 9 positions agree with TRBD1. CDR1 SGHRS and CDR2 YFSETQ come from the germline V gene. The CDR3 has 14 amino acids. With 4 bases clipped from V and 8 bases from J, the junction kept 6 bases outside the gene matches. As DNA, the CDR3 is TGCGCCAGCAGCATACAGGGGGCCGGAGAAAAACTGTTTTTT. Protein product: CASSIQGAGEKLFF.

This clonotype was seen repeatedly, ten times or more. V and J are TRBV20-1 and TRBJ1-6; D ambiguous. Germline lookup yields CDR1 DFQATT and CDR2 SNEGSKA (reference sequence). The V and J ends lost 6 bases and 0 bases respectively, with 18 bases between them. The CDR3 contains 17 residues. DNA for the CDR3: TGCAGTGCCAGCACTCGCCGACCCAACTCCTATAATTCACCCCTCCACTTT. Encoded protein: CSASTRRPNSYNSPLHF.

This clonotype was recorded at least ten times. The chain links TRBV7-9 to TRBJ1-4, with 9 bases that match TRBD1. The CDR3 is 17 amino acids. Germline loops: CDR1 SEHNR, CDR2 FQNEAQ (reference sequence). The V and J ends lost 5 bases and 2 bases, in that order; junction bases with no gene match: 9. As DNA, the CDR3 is TGTGCCAGCAGCAACACAGGGGGCAGAGGGACTAATGAAAAACTGTTTTTT. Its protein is CASSNTGGRGTNEKLFF.

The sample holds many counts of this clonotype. The DNA for the CDR3 is TGTGCCAGCAGTTTAAGACGGGGACGCACAGATACGCAGTATTTT. Its protein is CASSLRRGRTDTQYF. The genes are TRBV12-3 or TRBV12-4 and TRBJ2-3; the D call may be TRBD1 or TRBD2 (5 bases each). V was pared by 2 bases and J by 1 base, with 10 bases between. CDR3 length equals 15 residues.

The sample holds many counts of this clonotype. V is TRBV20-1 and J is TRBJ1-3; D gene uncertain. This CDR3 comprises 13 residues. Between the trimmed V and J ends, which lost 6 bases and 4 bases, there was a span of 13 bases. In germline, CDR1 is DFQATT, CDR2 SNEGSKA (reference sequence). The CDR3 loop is CSAPNRPGNTIYF. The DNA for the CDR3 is TGCAGTGCCCCGAACAGACCCGGAAACACCATATATTTT.

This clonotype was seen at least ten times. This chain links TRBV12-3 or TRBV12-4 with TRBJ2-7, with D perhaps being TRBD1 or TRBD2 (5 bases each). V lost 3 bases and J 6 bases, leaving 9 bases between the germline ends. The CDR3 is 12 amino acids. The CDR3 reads CASSLGPTEQYF. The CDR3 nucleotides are TGTGCCAGCAGTTTGGGACCAACCGAGCAGTACTTC.

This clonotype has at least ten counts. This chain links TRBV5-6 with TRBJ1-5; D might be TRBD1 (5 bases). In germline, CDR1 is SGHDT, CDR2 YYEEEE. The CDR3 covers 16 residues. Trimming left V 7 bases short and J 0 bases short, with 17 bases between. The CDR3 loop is CASRGGGPNSNQPQHF. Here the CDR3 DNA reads TGTGCCAGCCGAGGTGGGGGACCGAATAGCAATCAGCCCCAGCATTTT.

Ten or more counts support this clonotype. The CDR3 reads CASSPPLADYNEQFF. For the CDR3, the DNA is TGTGCCAGCAGCCCCCCCCTAGCGGATTACAATGAGCAGTTCTTC. V gene TRBV7-3 combines with J gene TRBJ2-1; 7 bases agree with TRBD2. V lost 5 bases to trimming and J lost 4 bases; unmatched junction nucleotides: 8. Germline V gene lookup returns CDR1 SGHTA and CDR2 FQGTGA. The CDR3 consists of 15 residues. The whole variable domain, remainder taken from reference TRBV7-3 and TRBJ2-1, is GAGVSQTPSNKVTEKGKYVELRCDPISGHTALYWYRQSLGQGPEFLIYFQGTGAADDSGLPNDRFFAVRPEGSVSTLKIQRTERGDSAVYLCASSPPLADYNEQFFGPGTRLTVL.

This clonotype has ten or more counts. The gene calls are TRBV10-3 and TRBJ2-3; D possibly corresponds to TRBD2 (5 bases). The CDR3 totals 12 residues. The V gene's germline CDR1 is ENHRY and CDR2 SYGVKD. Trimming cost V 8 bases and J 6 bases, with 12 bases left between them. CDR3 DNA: TGTGCCATCTCTGAGCGGTCGGATACGCAGTATTTT. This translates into CAISERSDTQYF.

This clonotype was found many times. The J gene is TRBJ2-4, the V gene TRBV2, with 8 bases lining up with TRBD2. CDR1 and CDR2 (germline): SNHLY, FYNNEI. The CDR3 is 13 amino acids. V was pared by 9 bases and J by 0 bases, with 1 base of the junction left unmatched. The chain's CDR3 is CASSGIAKNIQYF. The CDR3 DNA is TGTGCCAGTAGCGGGATAGCCAAAAACATTCAGTACTTC.

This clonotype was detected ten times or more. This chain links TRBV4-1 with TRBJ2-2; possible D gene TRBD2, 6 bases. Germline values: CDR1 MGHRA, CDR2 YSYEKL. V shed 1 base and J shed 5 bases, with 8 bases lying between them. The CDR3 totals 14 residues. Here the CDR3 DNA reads TGCGCCAGCAGCCAAGGGGGAGGAACCGGGGAGCTGTTTTTT. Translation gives CASSQGGGTGELFF.

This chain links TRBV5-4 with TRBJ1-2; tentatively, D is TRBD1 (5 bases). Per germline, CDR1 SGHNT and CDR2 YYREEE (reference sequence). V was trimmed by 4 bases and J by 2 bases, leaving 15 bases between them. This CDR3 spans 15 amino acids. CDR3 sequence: CASSGGGSVNYGYTF. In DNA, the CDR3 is TGTGCCAGCAGCGGGGGGGGGTCCGTGAACTATGGCTACACCTTC.

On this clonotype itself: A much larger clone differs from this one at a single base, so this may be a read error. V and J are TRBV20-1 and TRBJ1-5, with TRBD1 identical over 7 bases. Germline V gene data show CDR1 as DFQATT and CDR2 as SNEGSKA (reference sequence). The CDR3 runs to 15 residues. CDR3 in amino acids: CSVDREGGGNQPQHF. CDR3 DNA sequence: TGCAGCGTCGACAGGGAAGGGGGTGGCAATCAGCCCCAGCATTTT.

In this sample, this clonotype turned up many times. CDR3 amino acids: CASSTSRQVTEKLFF. DNA of the CDR3: TGTGCCAGCAGCACCTCACGACAGGTTACCGAAAAACTGTTTTTT. V is TRBV7-9 and J is TRBJ1-4; D perhaps matches TRBD1 (6 bases). Per germline, CDR1 SEHNR and CDR2 FQNEAQ (reference sequence). Trimming shortened V by 5 bases and J by 8 bases, and 18 bases separated the two germline ends. The CDR3 has 15 residues.

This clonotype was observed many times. The CDR3 sequence is CASTSGGRGTQYF. CDR3 bases: TGTGCCAGCACCTCGGGGGGAAGGGGGACCCAGTACTTC. The genes are TRBV28 and TRBJ2-5; 7 nucleotides line up with TRBD2. CDR1 and CDR2 from the germline V gene are MDHEN and SYDVKM. The CDR3 sequence is 13 residues long. J lost 7 bases, V lost 7 bases, and 9 bases had no gene match.

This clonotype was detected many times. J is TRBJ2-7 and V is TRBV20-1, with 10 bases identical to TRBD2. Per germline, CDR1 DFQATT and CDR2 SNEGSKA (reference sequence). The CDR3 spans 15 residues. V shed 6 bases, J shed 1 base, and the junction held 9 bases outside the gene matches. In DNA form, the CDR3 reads TGCAGTGCGCGCTTAGCGGGAGGCTATTCCTACGAGCAGTACTTC. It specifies CSARLAGGYSYEQYF.

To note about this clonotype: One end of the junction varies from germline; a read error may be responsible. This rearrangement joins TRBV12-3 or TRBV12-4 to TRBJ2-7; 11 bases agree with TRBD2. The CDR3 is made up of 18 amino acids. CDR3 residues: CTSSQTAPSGRQSGEQYF. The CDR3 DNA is TGTACCAGCAGCCAGACCGCTCCTAGCGGGAGGCAGTCGGGCGAGCAGTACTTC.

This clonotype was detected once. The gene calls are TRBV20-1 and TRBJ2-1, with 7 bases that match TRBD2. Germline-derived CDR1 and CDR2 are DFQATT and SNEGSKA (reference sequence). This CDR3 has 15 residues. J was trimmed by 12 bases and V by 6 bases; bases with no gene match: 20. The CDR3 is CSASRSGTDQWSQFF. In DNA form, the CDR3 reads TGCAGTGCCAGCAGGAGCGGGACGGATCAATGGTCGCAGTTCTTC.

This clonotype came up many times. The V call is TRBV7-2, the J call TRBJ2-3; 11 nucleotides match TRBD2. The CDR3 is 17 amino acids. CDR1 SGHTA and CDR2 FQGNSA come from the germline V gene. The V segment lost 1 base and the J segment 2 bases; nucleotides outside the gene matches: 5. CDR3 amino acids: CASSLVGTSGLTDTQYF. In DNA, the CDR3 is TGTGCCAGCAGCTTAGTTGGGACTAGCGGCCTCACAGATACGCAGTATTTT.

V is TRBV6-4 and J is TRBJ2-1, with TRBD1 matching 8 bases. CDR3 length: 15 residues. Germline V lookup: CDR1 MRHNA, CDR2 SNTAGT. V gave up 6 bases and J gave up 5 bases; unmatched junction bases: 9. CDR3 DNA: TGTGCCAGCAGCGACCTCAGGGGGCCTAACAATGAGCAGTTCTTC. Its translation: CASSDLRGPNNEQFF.

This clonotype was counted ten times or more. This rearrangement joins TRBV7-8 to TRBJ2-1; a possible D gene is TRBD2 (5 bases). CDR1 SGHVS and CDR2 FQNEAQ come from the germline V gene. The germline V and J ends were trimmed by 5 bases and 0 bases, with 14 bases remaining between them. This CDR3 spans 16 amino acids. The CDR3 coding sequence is TGTGCCAGCAGCCGCGGCGGGTGGAGCTCCTACAATGAGCAGTTCTTC. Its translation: CASSRGGWSSYNEQFF.

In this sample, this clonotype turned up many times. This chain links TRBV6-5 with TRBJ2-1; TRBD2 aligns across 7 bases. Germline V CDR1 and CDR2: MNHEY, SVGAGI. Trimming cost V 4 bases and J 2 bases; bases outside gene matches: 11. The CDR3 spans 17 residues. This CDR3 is CASSFEAGGGAYNEQFF. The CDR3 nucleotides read TGTGCCAGCAGTTTCGAGGCAGGCGGGGGTGCCTACAATGAGCAGTTCTTC.